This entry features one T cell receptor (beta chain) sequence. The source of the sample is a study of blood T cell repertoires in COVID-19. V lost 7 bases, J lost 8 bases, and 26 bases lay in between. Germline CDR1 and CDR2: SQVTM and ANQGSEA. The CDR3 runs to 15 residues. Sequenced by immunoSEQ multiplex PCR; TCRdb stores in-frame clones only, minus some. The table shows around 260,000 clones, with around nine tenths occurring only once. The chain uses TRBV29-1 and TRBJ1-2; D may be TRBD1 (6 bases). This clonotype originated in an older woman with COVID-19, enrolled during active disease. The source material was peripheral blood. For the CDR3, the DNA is TGCAGCGCCACGACCGGAGCGGGGGGCCGTGGGGGCTACACCTTC. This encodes CSATTGAGGRGGYTF.